This T cell receptor beta chain was obtained from a study of T-cell memory formation after mild COVID-19. Germline V gene lookup returns CDR1 SGHAT and CDR2 FQNNGV. The CDR3 totals 13 residues. V was cut by 6 bases and J by 0 bases, with 8 bases left in between. This clonotype was counted a few times. The antigen remains unidentified. TCRdb processed the 5' RACE reads anew with MiXCR; each CDR3 protein has one entry. The sample records 200,000 to 300,000 distinct CDR3 sequences, 15% being singletons. Study-level points and caveats: Clones contracting across day 15 to 85 had a balanced CD4/CD8 profile; later expanding clones leaned CD4+.

This chain uses TRBV11-2 with TRBJ1-1, with unresolved D. The clonotype originates from an adult woman who had mild COVID-19 (a few samples of this study predate the infection). Cell type and time point are not known. Sequencing used PBMCs or a T cell subset sorted from them (not recorded which). The CDR3 nucleotides read TGTGCCAGCAGGAGGTGGATGAACACTGAAGCTTTCTTT. It codes for CASRRWMNTEAFF.